This is a list of T cell receptor beta chains from one sample in a study of blood T cell repertoires in COVID-19. Method: immunoSEQ multiplex PCR; TCRdb's copy keeps in-frame clones and lacks some. The sample has 200,000 to 300,000 clones; 80% to 90% are singletons. Sequenced sample: peripheral blood. These receptors were taken from a man aged 60-69 years with acute or convalescent COVID-19. Each CDR3 is given with its conserved first and last residue. D genes are given only for firm matches. Size is omitted from some rows. Given values are once, few, many or a class for expanded clones.

v_gene	d_gene	abundance	j_gene	CDR3nt	CDR3aa
TRBV7-2	NA	NA	TRBJ2-5	TGTGCCAGCAGCTTAGCCGGACTGACTAGTAAGACCCAGTACTTC	CASSLAGLTSKTQYF
TRBV28	NA	NA	TRBJ2-5	TGTGCCAGCCTGCGACCAGGGTCGGTGGAGACCCAGTACTTC	CASLRPGSVETQYF
TRBV5-1	TRBD1	NA	TRBJ2-5	TGCGCCAGCAGCCAGGGACAGGGCGGGAAGACCCAGTACTTC	CASSQGQGGKTQYF
TRBV28	TRBD1	NA	TRBJ1-2	TGTGCCAGCAGTACAGGGGGCGCAGGTTATGGCTACACCTTC	CASSTGGAGYGYTF
TRBV5-1	NA	NA	TRBJ1-3	TGCGCCAGCAGCCGGCAAGGGACATACTCTGGAAACACCATATATTTT	CASSRQGTYSGNTIYF
TRBV5-1	NA	NA	TRBJ2-2	TGCGCCAGCAGCTTTATTAGGGGGACCGGGGAGCTGTTTTTT	CASSFIRGTGELFF
TRBV11-3	NA	NA	TRBJ2-1	TGTGCCAGCAGCTACCCGGGGGCGGGGGCTAATGAGCAGTTCTTC	CASSYPGAGANEQFF
TRBV19	NA	NA	TRBJ1-2	TGTGCCAGTAGTTCCCTTCGGGGTGGCTACACCTTC	CASSSLRGGYTF
TRBV7-3	NA	NA	TRBJ2-3	TGTGCCAGCAGCCCCGCGGAGGGGGCAGGGACAGATACGCAGTATTTT	CASSPAEGAGTDTQYF
TRBV5-6	TRBD1	NA	TRBJ1-1	TGTGCCAGCAGCTTCCCGGGACAGGGGGCGCTGGGCACTGAAGCTTTCTTT	CASSFPGQGALGTEAFF
TRBV11-2	TRBD1	NA	TRBJ2-2	TGTGCCAGCAGCTTAGTTCTAGGACAGGGCCCCGGGGAGCTGTTTTTT	CASSLVLGQGPGELFF
TRBV9	NA	NA	TRBJ2-3	TGTGCCAGCAGCGTAGGGTTCGGGGAGCGGTACACAGATACGCAGTATTTT	CASSVGFGERYTDTQYF
TRBV5-1	TRBD1	many	TRBJ1-1	TGCGCCAGCAGCGGGACAGGGGGCTCCATGAACACTGAAGCTTTCTTT	CASSGTGGSMNTEAFF
TRBV14	TRBD1	few	TRBJ2-7	TGTGCCAGTACCGGGACAGGGACCTACGAGCAGTACTTC	CASTGTGTYEQYF
TRBV4-2	NA	few	TRBJ2-7	TGTGCCAGCAGCCAGTATCCGCAGTCGTTC	CASSQYPQSF
TRBV28	TRBD1	NA	TRBJ2-2	TGTGCCAGCAGCACGGACAGGGGGCGGGTCGGGGAGCTGTTTTTT	CASSTDRGRVGELFF
TRBV29-1	NA	NA	TRBJ2-5	TGCAGCGCTGCCACAGGGACGAGGAAGACCCAGTACTTC	CSAATGTRKTQYF
TRBV27	NA	NA	TRBJ2-7	TGTGCCAGCAGTTTAGGGCAGGGGCCCACCTACGAGCAGTACTTC	CASSLGQGPTYEQYF
TRBV7-3	TRBD2	NA	TRBJ2-1	TGTGCCAGCAGCCAGGAAAGGCTAGCGGGCCACAATGAGCAGTTCTTC	CASSQERLAGHNEQFF
TRBV11-2	NA	NA	TRBJ1-1	TGTGCCAGCAGCTTAGAGGGGGGTAAAGGGAGAGAAGCTTTCTTT	CASSLEGGKGREAFF
TRBV7-8	NA	NA	TRBJ2-1	TGTGCCAGCAGCTTAGTAGGCGGGACTTACAATGAGCAGTTCTTC	CASSLVGGTYNEQFF
TRBV4-1	NA	NA	TRBJ2-7	TGCGCCAGCAGCCATTTGGCAGGGGCCTACGAGCAGTACTTC	CASSHLAGAYEQYF
TRBV18	TRBD2	NA	TRBJ2-1	TGTGCCAGCTCACTGCCGGGACTAGCGGGAGATGAGCAGTTCTTC	CASSLPGLAGDEQFF
TRBV4-2	TRBD2	NA	TRBJ2-3	TGTGCCAGCAGCCAAGATCTCACTAGCGGGGGGGCAGATACGCAGTATTTT	CASSQDLTSGGADTQYF
TRBV9	TRBD2	NA	TRBJ2-1	TGTGCCAGCAGCGTAATCGGACTAGAAACCTATGAGCAGTTCTTC	CASSVIGLETYEQFF
TRBV27	NA	NA	TRBJ2-1	TGTGCCAGCAGTCCTCAGGCAGGGATCTACAATGAGCAGTTCTTC	CASSPQAGIYNEQFF
TRBV6-2/TRBV6-3	NA	NA	TRBJ2-4	TGTGCCAGCAGTTACAACGACAGGCCTGGGAACATTCAGTACTTC	CASSYNDRPGNIQYF
TRBV11-3	TRBD2	NA	TRBJ2-1	TGTGCCAGCAGCTTAACCGGGACTAGCGGGGGTGGTGAGCAGTTCTTC	CASSLTGTSGGGEQFF
TRBV9	NA	NA	TRBJ2-3	TGTGCCAGCAGCCCTCGCGGGGCGAGGACAGATACGCAGTATTTT	CASSPRGARTDTQYF
TRBV10-3	TRBD1	NA	TRBJ2-5	TGTGCCATCAGTGAGATTAGGACAGGCGCACGGGAGACCCAGTACTTC	CAISEIRTGARETQYF
TRBV3-1/TRBV3-2	NA	once	TRBJ2-3	TGTGCCAGCAGCCAAGGGGGAAGGGGAAAAACAGATACGCAGTATTTT	CASSQGGRGKTDTQYF
TRBV14	TRBD2	NA	TRBJ2-7	TGTGCCAGCAGCCATTGGGGACCTAGCGGGACCTACTTC	CASSHWGPSGTYF
TRBV11-2	TRBD2	NA	TRBJ2-1	TGTGCCAGCAGCCCACTTAGCGGGAGGACCTACAATGAGCAGTTCTTC	CASSPLSGRTYNEQFF
TRBV3-1/TRBV3-2	NA	NA	TRBJ1-6	TGTGCCAGCAGCCTCCTGGGGGGGACTAAGAATTCACCCCTCCACTTT	CASSLLGGTKNSPLHF
TRBV7-2	NA	NA	TRBJ1-5	TGTGCCAGCAGCTTAGGGCGGAGCAATCAGCCCCAGCATTTT	CASSLGRSNQPQHF
TRBV2	TRBD1	NA	TRBJ2-7	TGTGCCAGCAGTGAAGGAGACAGGGCGTCCTACGAGCAGTACTTC	CASSEGDRASYEQYF
TRBV4-2	TRBD2	NA	TRBJ2-1	TGTGCCAGCAGCCCCCAGACAGGGGGGGGACTAGCGGGACCGAATGAGCAGTTCTTC	CASSPQTGGGLAGPNEQFF
TRBV6-5	NA	NA	TRBJ1-6	TGTGCCAGCAGTAGGGGGGGTGTTTCACCCCTCCACTTT	CASSRGGVSPLHF
TRBV7-9	NA	once	TRBJ1-5	TGTGCCAGCAGCCCACCATTCGCCAGGGCATCCCAGCCCCAGCATTTT	CASSPPFARASQPQHF
TRBV5-1	TRBD1	NA	TRBJ1-6	TGCGCCAGCAGCTTGTCCTTCGCACAGGGGTATTCACCCCTCCACTTT	CASSLSFAQGYSPLHF
TRBV18	NA	NA	TRBJ1-6	TGTGCCAGCTCACCAGGAGGCTCCTATAATTCACCCCTCCACTTT	CASSPGGSYNSPLHF
TRBV2	TRBD1	few	TRBJ1-6	TGTGCCAGCAGTGTCAGGGGGTTCGGTAATTCACCCCTCCACTTT	CASSVRGFGNSPLHF
TRBV23-1	TRBD1	NA	TRBJ1-3	TGCGCCAGCAGACAGACAGGGCCGAGGAACACCATATATTTT	CASRQTGPRNTIYF
TRBV5-4	TRBD2	once	TRBJ2-3	TGTGCCAGCAGCTTGGAAAAGCGGGAACCCCGCACAGATACGCAGTATTTT	CASSLEKREPRTDTQYF
TRBV25-1	TRBD1	few	TRBJ2-7	TGTGCCAGCAGTGGGTACAGGGGCCCCTCCTACGAGCAGTACTTC	CASSGYRGPSYEQYF
TRBV5-1	TRBD2	NA	TRBJ2-5	TGCGCCAGCAGCATAGGACTAGCGGGGGGCCACTCTACTAGGGAGACCCAGTACTTC	CASSIGLAGGHSTRETQYF